A single T cell receptor beta chain is shown here with its context. The antigen this receptor binds is unknown. No much larger clone is present one base from it, and per-base qualities are unavailable. Taken with the paper, the label for time point translates to: about 28 days (+/-7) after the second vaccine dose. AZD1222 recipients with second doses at about 4 weeks or about 12 weeks were pooled, because spike-specific TCR depth and breadth did not differ between schedules. Vaccinee samples came from UK trials COV001 and COV002, including a single-blind randomized controlled phase 2/3 trial of AZD1222 (ChAdOx1 nCoV-19) in healthy adults. Trial participant PBMC samples were collected at day 0 and day 28 after the second dose for TCRbeta chain sequencing. The CDR3 regions of human TCRbeta chains were subjected to immunosequencing. On the authors' methods: Repertoire TCRs were checked for matches against a reference library of SARS-CoV-2-specific TCRs that had been generated using the MIRA antigen-specificity platform. Breadth meant the fraction of unique TCRs that were SARS-CoV-2-associated, whereas depth meant the fraction of total T cells that were SARS-CoV-2-associated. Using the MIRA data, each spike-specific TCR was mapped to the spike region that the TCR reacts to and placed in a CD4 or CD8 class. Log10-transformed breadth and depth values were compared by one-way ANOVA with Sidak's multiple comparisons tests. The table comes from immuneACCESS by way of TCRdb, which keeps in-frame sequences with V and J called. Part of the clones is missing from these tables; in studies checked, under half for an unresolved V gene and the rest for unknown reasons. V, J and clone size are those of that table, while D and trimming were read from the DNA. The sample has about 39,000 clones on record, less than 95% of them singletons. In total, the top ten clones hold about a third of the sample.

Looking up the germline V gene yields CDR1 MDHEN and CDR2 SYDVKM. At the junction V is shortened by 9 bases and J by 5 bases, with 14 bases in between. CDR3 length: 14 amino acids, cysteine to phenylalanine. Solely the CDR3 DNA is kept, with 42 bases framed from the first base. The sample comes from a study of T cell responses to AZD1222 COVID-19 vaccine (dated by TCRdb to 2020 to 2022). At the level of the whole study: TCR sequencing was performed for 230 to 250 trial participants, of whom about 200 were given two doses of AZD1222 and approximately 26 were given two doses of MenACWY control vaccine. Trial participants were enrolled by age into 18-55, 56-69 and 70-plus year subgroups, with roughly 150, 30 and 60 TCR-sequenced participants respectively. Overall results and qualifications from the work: In the small 56-69-year group, the increase in depth fell short of significance, most likely because of low power. Because no day 14 peak-response samples were available, the repertoires could be characterized only after the peak T cell response. Conclusions about previously exposed vaccinees are limited because only a handful of AZD1222 recipients were SARS-CoV-2 seropositive at baseline. Spike-specific TCR breadth and depth rose significantly after two AZD1222 doses compared with day 0 and with MenACWY recipients. Reportedly, close to half of the unique spike-specific TCRs recognized epitopes lying outside the regions that are mutated in the B.1.351 and B.1.1.7 variants. Most participants were white British and females outnumbered males, and the authors suggested that clonal diversity may have been underestimated. The vaccine-associated CD4 TCRs covered the entire spike protein, and the dominant responses fell in regions 160-218 and 743-854.

The sequencing used peripheral blood, collected 28 days after the second AZD1222 dose. The chain is made from TRBV28 and TRBJ1-6; possibly the D gene is TRBD1, per 6 matching bases. This TCR came from an adult who received the AZD1222 COVID-19 vaccine. The CDR3 region reads CASTRGTHNSPLHF. In nucleotides, the sequence is TGTGCCAGTACCAGGGGTACCCATAATTCACCCCTCCACTTT.